A selection of T cell receptor beta chains follows, all from one sample in a study of early T cells in non-severe SARS-CoV-2 infection. TCRdb analysed the 5' RACE reads with MiXCR anew, one entry per CDR3 protein. This sample has roughly 86,000 distinct CDR3 sequences, with 14% to 15% found just once. The sample was whole blood. These TCRs come from an adult who was a healthcare worker with PCR-confirmed SARS-CoV-2 infection or an uninfected control (not recorded which). CDR3s include the opening cysteine and the closing phenylalanine or tryptophan. The order of the fields is CDR3 DNA, CDR3 protein, J gene, clone size, V gene, D gene. D genes are given only for firm matches. Size tells how often a clone was seen (once, few, many) or the class of an expanded clone, and some rows leave it out.

TGTGCCAGCAGCCAGTGGACAGGGGGAGACCCATCGGGAAAACTGTTTTTT,CASSQWTGGDPSGKLFF,TRBJ1-4,.,TRBV14,TRBD1
TGTGCCAACACCCACCTTACATTAGGGGCTCGGGGCACAGATACGCAGTATTTT,CANTHLTLGARGTDTQYF,TRBJ2-3,.,TRBV6-5,.
TGCAGCGTCCAACCCCTGGGGGGGACAAACACTGAAGCTTTCTTT,CSVQPLGGTNTEAFF,TRBJ1-1,few,TRBV29-1,.
TGTGCCAGCAGTGACTTCGAAAGGGGACATGGCTACACCTTC,CASSDFERGHGYTF,TRBJ1-2,once,TRBV6-4,.
TGTGCCAGCAGCTTAGCGGGCGGGGGCTATACGCAGTATTTT,CASSLAGGGYTQYF,TRBJ2-3,.,TRBV7-8,.
TGTGCCAGCAGCCGTGGGCCAGTGCGAGATACGCAGTATTTT,CASSRGPVRDTQYF,TRBJ2-3,.,TRBV11-1,.
TGCAGCGCCCCTCGTCCAGGGAGCAACTATGGCTACACCTTC,CSAPRPGSNYGYTF,TRBJ1-2,.,TRBV29-1,.
TGCGCCAGCAGCCAAGATATTCAGGGGAGAGGAAACACCATATATTTT,CASSQDIQGRGNTIYF,TRBJ1-3,few,TRBV4-1,.
TGTGCCAGCTCACCACTGGGACAGGGAACCTACAATGAGCAGTTCTTC,CASSPLGQGTYNEQFF,TRBJ2-1,many,TRBV18,TRBD1
TGCAGCTCCTTAGGGGACTACAATGAGCAGTTCTTC,CSSLGDYNEQFF,TRBJ2-1,few,TRBV29-1,.
TGCAGCGTTGCACAGGCACAGAATGAAAAACTGTTTTTT,CSVAQAQNEKLFF,TRBJ1-4,many,TRBV29-1,.
TGCAGCGTTGAATCCCTCCGGGGTAACACTGAAGCTTTCTTT,CSVESLRGNTEAFF,TRBJ1-1,.,TRBV29-1,.
TGTGCCAGCAGTTCGGGACAGGGGTTGGGTAGCAATCAGCCCCAGCATTTT,CASSSGQGLGSNQPQHF,TRBJ1-5,few,TRBV27,TRBD1
TGTGCCAGCAGCCGTGACACCGGGACAGGAGGGACAGATACGCAGTATTTT,CASSRDTGTGGTDTQYF,TRBJ2-3,.,TRBV7-8,TRBD1
TGTGCCAGTATTGACAGTCCGTCGGATTATGGCTACACCTTC,CASIDSPSDYGYTF,TRBJ1-2,few,TRBV19,.
TGTGCCAGCAGTTATCCCGGGGGTATGGAGACCCAGTACTTC,CASSYPGGMETQYF,TRBJ2-5,few,TRBV28,.
TGTGCCAGCAGCCTGCAGGGGGCCTCCTATGGCTACACCTTC,CASSLQGASYGYTF,TRBJ1-2,.,TRBV5-4,TRBD1
TGTGCCAGCAGCTTAAACGGGGACGGGGCCCAGTACTTC,CASSLNGDGAQYF,TRBJ2-5,.,TRBV7-3,.
TGTGCCAGCAGCTTACCCCCCGAGGGTGAAGCTTTCTTT,CASSLPPEGEAFF,TRBJ1-1,few,TRBV7-9,.
TGTGCCAGCAGGACCTCTGGGGCCAACGTCCTGACTTTC,CASRTSGANVLTF,TRBJ2-6,.,TRBV12-3/TRBV12-4,.
TGTGCCAGCAGCTTTAGACCGGGAAATCAGCCCCAGCATTTT,CASSFRPGNQPQHF,TRBJ1-5,few,TRBV5-4,.
TGTGCCAGCAGTTCGGACAGAAACAATGAGCAGTTCTTC,CASSSDRNNEQFF,TRBJ2-1,.,TRBV2,.
TGTGCCAGTAGTATAGTCTCTCGACTAGCGGGGGGTAGCTCCTACAATGAGCAGTTCTTC,CASSIVSRLAGGSSYNEQFF,TRBJ2-1,.,TRBV19,TRBD2
TGTGCCAGCAGCCCGGGGACAGGCACAAACTATGGCTACACCTTC,CASSPGTGTNYGYTF,TRBJ1-2,few,TRBV3-1,TRBD1
TGTGCCAGCAGCTTATATCCGGGGGAGCAGTTCTTC,CASSLYPGEQFF,TRBJ2-1,.,TRBV13,.
TGTGCCAGCAGCTCCGGGACCAGGAGGACAGATACGCAGTATTTT,CASSSGTRRTDTQYF,TRBJ2-3,few,TRBV3-1,.
TGCGCCAGCAGCTTGAGTCCAGCTGAAGCTTTCTTT,CASSLSPAEAFF,TRBJ1-1,few,TRBV5-1,.
TGTGCCTGGAGTGTAATCTGGAGCCCGAGCTCTGGAAACACCATATATTTT,CAWSVIWSPSSGNTIYF,TRBJ1-3,.,TRBV30,.
TGCAGTGCTAGAGCAGAAGCAGGAATAGATACGCAGTATTTT,CSARAEAGIDTQYF,TRBJ2-3,.,TRBV20-1,.
TGTGCCAGCAGTTACGGAGGGCGGGCTAATGAAAAACTGTTTTTT,CASSYGGRANEKLFF,TRBJ1-4,.,TRBV6-5,.
TGCGCCAGCGGCTTGTATGACATTCGGGGGGGACTAGCGCAAGATACGCAGTATTTT,CASGLYDIRGGLAQDTQYF,TRBJ2-3,.,TRBV5-1,TRBD2
TGTGCCAGCAGCTTTAATGGGGTCCAGGCAGATACGCAGTATTTT,CASSFNGVQADTQYF,TRBJ2-3,.,TRBV5-5,.
TGTGCCAGTAGTACCGGACTAGCCGGGGGTGTAGAGACCCAGTACTTC,CASSTGLAGGVETQYF,TRBJ2-5,many,TRBV19,TRBD2
TGCAGTGCTGCTATTCGGACTAGCGGGGGGGCAGATACGCAGTATTTT,CSAAIRTSGGADTQYF,TRBJ2-3,.,TRBV20-1,TRBD2
TGTGCCAGCAGCTTTCGACAGGGGAGGTTTTTCCATGGCTACACCTTC,CASSFRQGRFFHGYTF,TRBJ1-2,few,TRBV7-3,TRBD1
TGTGCCAGCAGCCCCCCCAGCGGGGGGGTTGGTGAGCAGTTCTTC,CASSPPSGGVGEQFF,TRBJ2-1,.,TRBV7-3,TRBD2
TGCGCCAGCAGCCGGCATACAGGGGCGAACACTGAAGCTTTCTTT,CASSRHTGANTEAFF,TRBJ1-1,.,TRBV4-1,TRBD1
TGTGCCAGCAGCACCGGCTCGGGGAGCTATGGCTACACCTTC,CASSTGSGSYGYTF,TRBJ1-2,few,TRBV5-4,.
TGTGCCAGCAGTACCCTGGACAGTGTGGCCCAGCATTTT,CASSTLDSVAQHF,TRBJ1-5,few,TRBV12-3/TRBV12-4,.
TGCGCCAGCAGCCTCGCTCCCTCTGGCGGGGCAACCGCCAATGAGCAGTTCTTC,CASSLAPSGGATANEQFF,TRBJ2-1,many,TRBV5-1,.
TGTGCCAGCAGTACTCGGTCCGGGACCAAAAACATTCAGTACTTC,CASSTRSGTKNIQYF,TRBJ2-4,few,TRBV6-5,.
TGCGCCAGCAGCCAAGAGTCTGCATCAGAGACCCAGTACTTC,CASSQESASETQYF,TRBJ2-5,.,TRBV4-1,.
TGTGCCAGCAGTGGTCAAAGTTTATCCGGGGAGCTGTTTTTT,CASSGQSLSGELFF,TRBJ2-2,many,TRBV6-1,.